The 20 T cell receptor beta chains given below trace back to one sample, sequenced in a study of early T cells in non-severe SARS-CoV-2 infection (dated by TCRdb to 2020 to 2023). The method behind the library was 5' RACE. The sequencer was a NextSeq 500. TCRdb reprocessed the public reads (quality trimming at Q25 with fastp, clone calling with MiXCR) and kept in-frame beta chains. Each entry merges the rows of one CDR3 protein and shows their most common DNA and genes. In this sample the table shows about 110,000 distinct CDR3 sequences, roughly 12% of which occur a single time. Around 4% of the sample rests with the top ten. The sample consisted of whole blood, taken at baseline. All receptors come from an adult who was a healthcare worker with PCR-confirmed SARS-CoV-2 infection or an uninfected control (not recorded which).

Concerning this clonotype: A read error may produce the germline difference seen at one junction end. V and J are TRBV7-2 and TRBJ1-3; D is unclear. The CDR3 spans 14 residues. Germline CDR1 reads SGHTA; CDR2 reads FQGNSA. As DNA, the CDR3 is TGTGTCAGCAGCCCTCTTCACTCTGGAAACACCATATATTTT. This encodes CVSSPLHSGNTIYF.

This clonotype has only a few counts. The rearrangement uses TRBV6-5 and TRBJ1-2; 7 bases are shared with TRBD1. J was trimmed by 0 bases and V by 8 bases; bases with no gene match: 9. CDR3 length: 15 residues. Germline CDR1 MNHEY, CDR2 SVGAGI. The CDR3, as DNA: TGTGCCAGCTCGGACCGGGACAGAGCTAACTATGGCTACACCTTC. Translating gives CASSDRDRANYGYTF.

The chain uses TRBV19 and TRBJ2-7, with a weak D call TRBD1 (5 bases). V was pared by 5 bases and J by 5 bases, with 19 bases between. Germline V gene data show CDR1 as LNHDA and CDR2 as SQIVND (reference sequence). This CDR3 is built from 15 residues. CDR3 protein: CASSSDSPGQDEQYF. The CDR3 bases are TGTGCCAGTAGTTCTGACAGCCCCGGGCAGGACGAGCAGTACTTC. Combining the CDR3 with reference TRBV19 and TRBJ2-7 gives the whole variable domain DGGITQSPKYLFRKEGQNVTLSCEQNLNHDAMYWYRQDPGQGLRLIYYSQIVNDFQKGDIAEGYSVSREKKESFPLTVTSAQKNPTAFYLCASSSDSPGQDEQYFGPGTRLTVT.

This clonotype was seen a handful of times. CDR3 nucleotides: TGTGCCAGCAGCCCGATGGCGGGCTCCTACAATGAGCAGTTCTTC. It is translated as CASSPMAGSYNEQFF. V usage is TRBV9 and J usage is TRBJ2-1; tentatively, D is TRBD2 (5 bases). Germline V lookup: CDR1 SGDLS, CDR2 YYNGEE. The V end was cut by 4 bases, the J end by 0 bases, with 11 bases between. This CDR3 comprises 15 residues.

V and J are TRBV20-1 and TRBJ2-3; D is ambiguous. Germline V gene sequence: CDR1 DFQATT, CDR2 SNEGSKA (reference sequence). V was pared by 1 base and J by 0 bases, with 11 bases between. The CDR3 extends over 15 amino acids. The CDR3 bases are TGCAGTGCTAGAGTTAGAGTCCCTAGCACAGATACGCAGTATTTT. This gives the protein CSARVRVPSTDTQYF.

The chain links TRBV6-1 to TRBJ1-2; D may be TRBD1 (5 bases). Trimming removed 2 bases from V and 3 bases from J, with 10 bases in between. From germline, CDR1 is MNHNS and CDR2 SASEGT. There are 14 residues in the CDR3. The CDR3 here is CASSEQGVHYGYTF. The CDR3 bases are TGTGCCAGCAGTGAACAGGGTGTCCACTATGGCTACACCTTC.

The rearrangement joins TRBV7-9 to TRBJ1-5; D remains unclear. Between the trimmed V and J ends, which lost 1 base and 6 bases, there was a span of 7 bases. This CDR3 spans 13 amino acids. Germline loops: CDR1 SEHNR, CDR2 FQNEAQ (reference sequence). CDR3 in DNA: TGTGCCAGCAGCTTAGGGACTGTTCAGCCCCAGCATTTT. It translates to CASSLGTVQPQHF.

A few counts support this clonotype. For the CDR3, the DNA is TGTGCCAGCAGCCAGTTCACAAATATGAACACTGAAGCTTTCTTT. This gives the protein CASSQFTNMNTEAFF. The J gene is TRBJ1-1, the V gene TRBV14; no firm D call. Trimming shortened V by 3 bases and J by 0 bases, and 11 bases separated the two germline ends. The CDR3 is made up of 15 amino acids. Germline V gives CDR1 SGHDN, CDR2 FVKESK.

This chain uses TRBV20-1 with TRBJ2-5, with 8 bases matching TRBD2. This CDR3 comprises 15 residues. With 3 bases clipped from V and 1 base from J, the junction kept 7 bases outside the gene matches. CDR1 is DFQATT, CDR2 SNEGSKA, per germline (reference sequence). CDR3 nucleotide sequence: TGCAGTGCTAGCCCCTCGGGAGGGACCCAAGAGACCCAGTACTTC. Translating gives CSASPSGGTQETQYF.

This clonotype was recorded many times. V gene TRBV29-1 combines with J gene TRBJ2-7, with D tentatively TRBD1 (5 bases). Germline values: CDR1 SQVTM, CDR2 ANQGSEA. V lost 4 bases to trimming and J lost 3 bases, with 10 bases between them. The CDR3 consists of 12 residues. This CDR3 reads CSVVKDNYEQYF. The CDR3 DNA sequence: TGCAGCGTTGTCAAGGACAACTACGAGCAGTACTTC.

This clonotype was recorded a few times. The rearrangement links TRBV7-3 to TRBJ1-2, with D possibly being TRBD1 (6 bases). The CDR3 consists of 13 residues. The V and J ends lost 6 bases and 2 bases respectively, with 10 bases between them. Germline V gene data show CDR1 as SGHTA and CDR2 as FQGTGA. The CDR3 reads CASSFDRNYGYTF. As DNA, the CDR3 is TGTGCCAGCAGTTTTGACAGGAACTATGGCTACACCTTC.

This clonotype was recorded a few times. The chain joins TRBV28 to TRBJ2-2, with D tentatively TRBD1 (5 bases). The CDR3 runs to 16 residues. CDR1 and CDR2 from the germline V gene are MDHEN and SYDVKM. V lost 3 bases to trimming and J lost 7 bases, with 18 bases between them. The CDR3 DNA reads TGTGCCAGCAGTTTTGATCCCCGCAGGGTGGGCGGGGAGCTGTTTTTT. Translation gives CASSFDPRRVGGELFF.

The genes are TRBV7-8 and TRBJ2-1; 9 bases are a match to TRBD2. With V trimmed by 0 bases and J by 3 bases, 12 bases remained unmatched. Germline V gene data show CDR1 as SGHVS and CDR2 as FQNEAQ. This CDR3 contains 19 residues. The CDR3 DNA follows: TGTGCCAGCAGCTTAGCGCGGCTAGCGGGGACCCTGATCTACAATGAGCAGTTCTTC. Residues: CASSLARLAGTLIYNEQFF.

This chain joins TRBV3-1 and TRBJ2-3, with TRBD2 matching 10 bases. Per the germline V gene, CDR1 is LGHDT and CDR2 is YNNKEL (reference sequence). V lost 2 bases, J lost 4 bases, and 6 bases stayed unmatched. The CDR3 spans 16 residues. This chain's CDR3 is CASSQYSGGAADTQYF. The DNA of the CDR3 is TGTGCCAGCAGCCAATACAGCGGGGGGGCGGCAGATACGCAGTATTTT.

The chain is built from TRBV18 and TRBJ2-1; the D is unclear. The V gene lost 3 bases and the J gene lost 4 bases, with 13 bases spanning the gap. Germline CDR1 and CDR2: KGHSH and LQKENI. The length of the CDR3 is 15 residues. This chain's CDR3 is CASSPFNPTYNEQFF. CDR3 in DNA: TGTGCCAGCTCACCCTTCAACCCGACTTACAATGAGCAGTTCTTC. The complete variable domain, with remaining parts taken from reference TRBV18 and TRBJ2-1, reads NAGVMQNPRHLVRRRGQEARLRCSPMKGHSHVYWYRQLPEEGLKFMVYLQKENIIDESGMPKERFSAEFPKEGPSILRIQQVVRGDSAAYFCASSPFNPTYNEQFFGPGTRLTVL.

This clonotype was recorded a few times. CDR3 sequence: CASSLDRQGWYETQYF. Here the CDR3 DNA reads TGCGCCAGCAGCTTAGACCGACAGGGATGGTACGAGACCCAGTACTTC. The chain employs TRBV5-1 and TRBJ2-5; 7 nucleotides match TRBD1. The germline CDR1 and CDR2 sequences are SGHRS and YFSETQ. The CDR3 runs to 16 residues. V lost 2 bases, J lost 5 bases, and 12 bases stayed unmatched.

This clonotype has a handful of counts. The V call is TRBV5-1, the J call TRBJ2-3, with D hard to call. The V gene's germline CDR1 is SGHRS and CDR2 YFSETQ. Between the trimmed V and J ends, which lost 4 bases and 0 bases, there was a span of 9 bases. There are 14 residues in the CDR3. The CDR3 reads CASSTGRSTDTQYF. The CDR3 DNA reads as TGCGCCAGCAGCACCGGTAGAAGCACAGATACGCAGTATTTT.

This sequence joins TRBV19 and TRBJ1-5, with 10 bases aligning to TRBD1. The CDR3 spans 18 residues. Germline loops: CDR1 LNHDA, CDR2 SQIVND (reference sequence). V lost 5 bases to trimming and J lost 0 bases; unmatched junction nucleotides: 10. CDR3 loop: CASSARDRGAYSNQPQHF. The CDR3 region has the DNA TGTGCCAGTAGTGCCCGGGACAGGGGAGCCTATAGCAATCAGCCCCAGCATTTT. The full variable domain, its missing parts supplied by reference TRBV19 and TRBJ1-5, is DGGITQSPKYLFRKEGQNVTLSCEQNLNHDAMYWYRQDPGQGLRLIYYSQIVNDFQKGDIAEGYSVSREKKESFPLTVTSAQKNPTAFYLCASSARDRGAYSNQPQHFGDGTRLSIL.

The gene calls are TRBV19 and TRBJ1-3, with a weak D call TRBD1 (5 bases). The CDR3 sequence is 15 residues long. Germline CDR1 LNHDA, CDR2 SQIVND (reference sequence). The V end lost 4 bases, the J end lost 3 bases, and 13 bases lay between the germline ends. The CDR3 sequence: CASSTPRGFGNTIYF. CDR3 sequence (DNA): TGTGCCAGTAGTACGCCAAGGGGTTTTGGAAACACCATATATTTT.

The sample holds a few counts of this clonotype. This chain uses TRBV18 with TRBJ1-1; D gene uncertain. The V gene lost 3 bases and the J gene lost 5 bases, with 10 bases spanning the gap. The CDR3 length is 13 residues. Germline values: CDR1 KGHSH, CDR2 LQKENI. The CDR3 region has the DNA TGTGCCAGCTCACCTAAAGGCGAAACTGAAGCTTTCTTT. The encoded protein is CASSPKGETEAFF.